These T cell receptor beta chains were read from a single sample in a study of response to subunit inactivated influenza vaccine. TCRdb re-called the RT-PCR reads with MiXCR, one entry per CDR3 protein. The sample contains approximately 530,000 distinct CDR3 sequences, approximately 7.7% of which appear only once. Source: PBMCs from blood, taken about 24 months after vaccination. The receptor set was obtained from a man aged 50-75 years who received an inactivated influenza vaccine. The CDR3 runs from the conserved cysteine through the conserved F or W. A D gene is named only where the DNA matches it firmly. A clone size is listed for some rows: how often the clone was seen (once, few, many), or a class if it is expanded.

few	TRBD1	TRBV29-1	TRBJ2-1	CSVGDSSLFF	TGCAGCGTTGGGGACAGCTCCTTGTTCTTC
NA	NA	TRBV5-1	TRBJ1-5	CASSFEGRQPQHF	TGCGCCAGCAGCTTCGAGGGCCGTCAGCCCCAGCATTTT
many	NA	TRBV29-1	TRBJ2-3	CSSRPRTDTQYF	TGCAGCAGTAGACCTCGGACAGATACGCAGTATTTT
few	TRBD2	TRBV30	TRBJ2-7	CAWSDQSGRAHYSYEQYF	TGTGCCTGGAGTGACCAAAGCGGGAGGGCCCATTACTCCTACGAGCAGTACTTC
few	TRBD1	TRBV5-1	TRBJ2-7	CASSRRDRLYEQYF	TGCGCCAGCAGCCGACGGGACAGACTCTACGAGCAGTACTTC
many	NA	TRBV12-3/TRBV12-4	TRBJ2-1	CASVLAVRGPYNEQFF	TGTGCCAGCGTATTAGCAGTTAGGGGCCCCTACAATGAGCAGTTCTTC
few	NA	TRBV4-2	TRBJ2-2	CASSQDHGRNTGELFF	TGTGCCAGCAGCCAAGATCATGGCAGGAACACCGGGGAGCTGTTTTTT
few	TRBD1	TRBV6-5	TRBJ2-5	CASSYSGTGAETQYF	TGTGCCAGCAGTTACAGCGGGACAGGGGCAGAGACCCAGTACTTC
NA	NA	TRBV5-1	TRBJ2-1	CASSLRLGFGNEQFF	TGCGCCAGCAGCTTGCGTCTCGGTTTTGGCAATGAGCAGTTCTTC
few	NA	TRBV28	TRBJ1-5	CASSLKQDPRGHF	TGTGCCAGCAGTTTGAAGCAGGACCCTAGGGGGCATTTT
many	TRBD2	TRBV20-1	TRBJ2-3	CSASGTSSDTQYF	TGCAGTGCTAGCGGGACTAGTTCAGATACGCAGTATTTT
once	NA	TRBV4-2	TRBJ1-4	CASSQTGGGREEKLFF	TGTGCCAGCAGCCAAACGGGGGGGGGGCGCGAGGAAAAACTGTTTTTT
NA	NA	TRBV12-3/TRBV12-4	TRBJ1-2	CASATVANYGYTF	TGTGCCAGTGCGACAGTCGCTAACTATGGCTACACCTTC
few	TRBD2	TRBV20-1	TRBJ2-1	CSASELKRGFNEQFF	TGCAGTGCCTCAGAGCTCAAGCGGGGATTCAATGAGCAGTTCTTC
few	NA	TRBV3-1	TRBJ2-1	CASSQQATAEQFF	TGTGCCAGCAGCCAACAGGCCACGGCTGAGCAGTTCTTC
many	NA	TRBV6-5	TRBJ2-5	CASTQQETQYF	TGTGCCAGCACCCAACAAGAGACCCAGTACTTC
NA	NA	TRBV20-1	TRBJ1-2	CSARDRGNAAAANYGYTF	TGCAGTGCTAGAGATCGGGGAAATGCAGCCGCAGCTAACTATGGCTACACCTTC
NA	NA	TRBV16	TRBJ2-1	CASSPTVIGEQFF	TGTGCCAGCAGTCCTACGGTCATAGGTGAGCAGTTCTTC
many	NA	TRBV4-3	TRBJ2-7	CASSQDLASYEQYF	TGCGCCAGCAGCCAAGACTTGGCCAGCTACGAGCAGTACTTC
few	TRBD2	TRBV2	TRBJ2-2	CASLTSGITGELFF	TGTGCCAGCCTTACTAGCGGAATCACCGGGGAGCTGTTTTTT
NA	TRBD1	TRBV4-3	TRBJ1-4	CASSQDIGGGGEKLFF	TGCGCCAGCAGCCAAGATATTGGAGGGGGCGGTGAAAAACTGTTTTTT
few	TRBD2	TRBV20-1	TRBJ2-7	CSARSPPGGGTYEQYF	TGCAGTGCTAGATCCCCCCCCGGCGGGGGGACCTACGAGCAGTACTTC
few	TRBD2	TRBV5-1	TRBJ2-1	CASKVAGANEQFF	TGCGCCAGCAAGGTAGCGGGAGCGAATGAGCAGTTCTTC
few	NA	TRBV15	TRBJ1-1	CATSMVNTEAFF	TGTGCCACCAGCATGGTGAACACTGAAGCTTTCTTT
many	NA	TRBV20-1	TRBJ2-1	CSASFGEPAQFF	TGCAGTGCTAGTTTCGGGGAGCCCGCCCAGTTCTTC
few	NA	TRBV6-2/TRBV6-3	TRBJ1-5	CASSYSDGFSGPQHF	TGTGCCAGCAGTTACTCGGACGGCTTCAGTGGGCCCCAGCATTTT
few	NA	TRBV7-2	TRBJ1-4	CASSPRSTNEKLFF	TGTGCCAGCAGCCCGAGATCTACTAATGAAAAACTGTTTTTT
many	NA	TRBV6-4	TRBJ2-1	CASSKQGSPNEQFF	TGTGCCAGCAGCAAACAGGGCTCCCCCAATGAGCAGTTCTTC
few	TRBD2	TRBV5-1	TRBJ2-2	CASRPSGGFGELFF	TGCGCCAGCAGGCCTAGCGGGGGCTTCGGGGAGCTGTTTTTT
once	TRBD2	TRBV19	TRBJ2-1	CASSKTGTSPNEQFF	TGTGCCAGTAGTAAGACCGGGACTAGTCCCAATGAGCAGTTCTTC
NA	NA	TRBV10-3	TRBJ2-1	CAIKSTSNEQFF	TGTGCCATCAAGAGTACTAGCAATGAGCAGTTCTTC
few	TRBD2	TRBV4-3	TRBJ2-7	CASSQDLLAVLRKQYF	TGCGCCAGCAGCCAAGATCTGCTAGCGGTACTACGAAAGCAGTACTTC
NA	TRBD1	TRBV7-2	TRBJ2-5	CASSQGTGGRETQYF	TGTGCCAGCAGCCAAGGGACAGGGGGCCGAGAGACCCAGTACTTC
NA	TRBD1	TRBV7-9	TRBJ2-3	CASTPDRGLADTQYF	TGTGCCAGCACCCCGGACAGGGGGCTCGCAGATACGCAGTATTTT
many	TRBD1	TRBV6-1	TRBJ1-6	CASSRYPGQSNSPLHF	TGTGCCAGCAGCCGATATCCGGGACAGAGTAATTCACCCCTCCACTTT
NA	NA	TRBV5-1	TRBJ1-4	CASSLSQVNEKLFF	TGCGCCAGCAGCTTGAGTCAGGTGAATGAAAAACTGTTTTTT
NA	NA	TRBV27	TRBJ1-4	CASSRVLATNEKLFF	TGTGCCAGCAGCCGAGTACTCGCAACTAATGAAAAACTGTTTTTT
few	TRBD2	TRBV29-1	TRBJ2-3	CSVEGGGGTDTQYF	TGCAGCGTTGAGGGCGGGGGGGGCACAGATACGCAGTATTTT
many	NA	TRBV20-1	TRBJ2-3	CSAAGAGHADTQYF	TGCAGTGCTGCGGGCGCGGGACACGCCGATACGCAGTATTTT
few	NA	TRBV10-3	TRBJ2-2	CAISGLAEHTGELFF	TGTGCCATCAGTGGATTAGCAGAACACACCGGGGAGCTGTTTTTT